This T cell receptor beta chain was observed in a study of cytomegalovirus exposure and HLA in healthy donors. Whole-study results and caveats: About 90% or about 30% of the time was how often most TCR beta V segments were productive, according to an earlier analysis. In terms of immune exposure information, only CMV serostatus was available.

The CDR3 length is 14 residues. Trimming removed 0 bases from V and 3 bases from J, with 9 bases in between. Looked up from germline, CDR1 is SGHRS and CDR2 is YFSETQ. A single count supports this clone. Antigen specificity is unknown. Vbeta (60) and Jbeta (13) primers were used in the PCR. Produced via immunoSEQ multiplex PCR; TCRdb's table is partial and in-frame only. The sample holds 150,000 to 200,000 clones, 80% seen once. Sequenced: PBMCs. This chain links TRBV5-1 with TRBJ1-1; unclear D gene. The TCR was taken from a boy aged 10-17 years in good health and CMV-seronegative. As DNA, the CDR3 is TGCGCCAGCAGCTTGGAGGGAGGGCACACTGAAGCTTTCTTT. Its protein product is CASSLEGGHTEAFF. Combining the CDR3 with reference TRBV5-1 and TRBJ1-1 gives the whole variable domain KAGVTQTPRYLIKTRGQQVTLSCSPISGHRSVSWYQQTPGQGLQFLFEYFSETQRNKGNFPGRFSGRQFSNSRSEMNVSTLELGDSALYLCASSLEGGHTEAFFGQGTRLTVV.